This T cell receptor (beta chain) was recorded in a study of early T cells in non-severe SARS-CoV-2 infection. Notes on the study in general: Using VDJdb, the matching emphasized anti-spike CD8 responses while missing private and CD4 specificities.

As part of library construction, unique molecular identifiers were attached to individual cDNA molecules. TCRdb reprocessed the 5' RACE reads via MiXCR and lists one record per CDR3 protein. The sample lists about 52,000 distinct CDR3 sequences; approximately 10% were seen once. Germline CDR1 and CDR2: SGHTA and FQGNSA. The CDR3 sequence is 15 residues long. V was shortened by 3 bases and J by 4 bases, with 15 bases between the two germline ends. This clonotype has more than one count but fewer than ten. Its cognate antigen is unknown. The material sequenced was whole blood. J is TRBJ2-5 and V is TRBV7-2; either TRBD1 or TRBD2 may fit D (5 bases each). The receptor comes from an adult who was a healthcare worker with PCR-confirmed SARS-CoV-2 infection or an uninfected control (not recorded which). In nucleotides, the CDR3 is TGTGCCAGCAGCTTGATGCTTGGGGACGCAGAGACCCAGTACTTC. Translated, it gives CASSLMLGDAETQYF.